These 26 T cell receptor beta chains came from one sample sequenced in a study of T cell changes during pregnancy in multiple sclerosis. Sequenced by immunoSEQ multiplex PCR; TCRdb stores in-frame clones only, minus some. The sample consists of some 100,000 clones, around 90% of them appearing once. Material: peripheral blood, obtained in the second trimester of pregnancy. Receptor source: a female donor with multiple sclerosis, enrolled in a pregnancy study.

The rearrangement links TRBV7-9 to TRBJ2-1; the match to TRBD2 covers 10 bases. The ends lost 7 bases at V and 5 bases at J; junction bases unmatched: 5. The germline CDR1 and CDR2 sequences are SEHNR and FQNEAQ (reference sequence). CDR3 length equals 14 residues. CDR3 sequence reads: CASMSGRANNEQFF. The CDR3 region has the DNA TGTGCCAGCATGAGCGGGAGGGCCAACAATGAGCAGTTCTTC. The entire variable domain, with the rest obtained from reference TRBV7-9 and TRBJ2-1, is as follows: DTGVSQNPRHKITKRGQNVTFRCDPISEHNRLYWYRQTLGQGPEFLTYFQNEAQLEKSRLLSDRFSAERPKGSFSTLEIQRTEQGDSAMYLCASMSGRANNEQFFGPGTRLTVL.

The chain couples TRBV6-5 to TRBJ1-1; possible D gene TRBD1, 6 bases. Trimming shortened V by 6 bases and J by 5 bases, and 13 bases separated the two germline ends. The CDR3 consists of 13 residues. Germline assignment: CDR1 MNHEY and CDR2 SVGAGI. CDR3 sequence reads: CASRPTGRTEAFF. CDR3 nucleotides: TGTGCCAGCAGACCTACAGGGAGAACTGAAGCTTTCTTT.

The chain combines TRBV4-3 with TRBJ2-7; 7 bases line up with TRBD1. With 0 bases clipped from V and 2 bases from J, the junction kept 1 base outside the gene matches. Germline values: CDR1 LGHNA, CDR2 YSLEER. CDR3 length: 14 residues. This CDR3 reads CASSQETGAYEQYF. Written as DNA, the CDR3 is TGCGCCAGCAGCCAAGAAACAGGGGCCTACGAGCAGTACTTC.

V usage is TRBV19 and J usage is TRBJ2-2; the match to TRBD2 covers 7 bases. There are 17 residues in the CDR3. J was trimmed by 6 bases and V by 3 bases; bases with no gene match: 13. Looked up from germline, CDR1 is LNHDA and CDR2 is SQIVND (reference sequence). CDR3 loop: CASSMGRAGTYPGELFF. The CDR3, as DNA: TGTGCCAGTAGTATGGGCAGAGCGGGGACCTACCCCGGGGAGCTGTTTTTT.

The rearrangement links TRBV10-1 to TRBJ2-2, with 7 bases aligning to TRBD1. V dropped 1 base and J dropped 5; count of bases not matched to a gene: 7. Germline V gene sequence: CDR1 WNHNN, CDR2 SYGVQD (reference sequence). The CDR3 spans 16 residues. The CDR3 DNA sequence: TGCGCCAGCAGTGAGTATCATACAGGGGAAACCGGGGAGCTGTTTTTT. It translates to CASSEYHTGETGELFF.

The CDR3 region is CASSLAESSGTYEQYF. The CDR3 DNA reads TGTGCCAGCAGCTTAGCTGAGTCTAGCGGGACCTACGAGCAGTACTTC. This chain joins TRBV7-8 and TRBJ2-7; 9 bases map to TRBD2. Germline assignment: CDR1 SGHVS and CDR2 FQNEAQ. There are 16 residues in the CDR3. After removal of 0 bases from V and 2 bases from J, the junction contained 5 bases not matched to a gene.

V usage is TRBV27 and J usage is TRBJ2-1; TRBD2 aligns across 7 bases. Germline CDR1 MNHEY, CDR2 SMNVEV (reference sequence). CDR3 size: 15 residues. The V gene end was trimmed by 4 bases and the J gene end by 6 bases; junction bases not matched to a gene: 9. The CDR3, as DNA: TGTGCCAGCAGTTCCCCTAGAGGGAGGGCCAATGAGCAGTTCTTC. Its translation is CASSSPRGRANEQFF.

The rearrangement joins TRBV30 to TRBJ1-6; D is undetermined. The CDR3 extends over 13 amino acids. V gave up 3 bases and J gave up 9 bases, with 12 bases separating them. Germline V gene data show CDR1 as GTSNPN and CDR2 as SVGIG (reference sequence). CDR3 DNA sequence: TGTGCCTGGAGAGGAGTTTTAGGTTCACCCCTCCACTTT. Protein product: CAWRGVLGSPLHF. Based on the CDR3 plus reference TRBV30 and TRBJ1-6, the full variable domain is SQTIHQWPATLVQPVGSPLSLECTVEGTSNPNLYWYRQAAGRGLQLLFYSVGIGQISSEVPQNLSASRPQDRQFILSSKKLLLSDSGFYLCAWRGVLGSPLHFGNGTRLTVT.

This chain uses TRBV20-1 with TRBJ1-5; the D is unclear. This CDR3 has 11 amino acids. V was trimmed by 3 bases and J by 9 bases, leaving 9 bases between them. The germline CDR1 and CDR2 sequences are DFQATT and SNEGSKA (reference sequence). CDR3 bases: TGCAGTGCTAGTCCAGGCGCGCCCCAGCATTTT. Translating gives CSASPGAPQHF.

V usage is TRBV6-5 and J usage is TRBJ2-5; 10 bases align to TRBD2. Germline trimming cut 3 bases from V and 4 bases from J; bases unmatched to any gene: 8. The CDR3 has 16 amino acids. Germline V gene lookup returns CDR1 MNHEY and CDR2 SVGAGI. The CDR3 bases are TGTGCCAGCAGTTATCTAGCGGGAGATTTAGGAGAGACCCAGTACTTC. Its protein is CASSYLAGDLGETQYF.

The chain combines TRBV7-6 with TRBJ2-5; a weak D match, TRBD2 (5 bases). Germline V gene data show CDR1 as SGHVS and CDR2 as FNYEAQ. The CDR3 runs to 15 residues. The V and J ends lost 2 bases and 5 bases respectively, with 15 bases between them. CDR3 sequence reads: CASSLNLPSTETQYF. The CDR3 bases are TGTGCCAGCAGCTTAAATTTGCCTAGCACCGAGACCCAGTACTTC.

This clone was observed once. The gene calls are TRBV4-2 and TRBJ2-1; no definite D call. V was pared by 4 bases and J by 7 bases, with 5 bases between. The CDR3 is 11 residues long. Germline V gene sequence: CDR1 LGHNA, CDR2 YNFKEQ. The CDR3 sequence: CASSPGNEQFF. CDR3 bases: TGTGCCAGCAGCCCCGGGAATGAGCAGTTCTTC.

This clone came up once. The CDR3 DNA follows: TGTGCCAGCAGTTTATATACTAGCACAGATACGCAGTATTTT. Translated, it gives CASSLYTSTDTQYF. The chain recombines TRBV27 with TRBJ2-3, with D hard to call. This CDR3 contains 14 residues. Germline-derived CDR1 and CDR2 are MNHEY and SMNVEV (reference sequence). Trimming removed 1 base from V and 0 bases from J, with 5 bases in between.

This clone has a handful of counts. This chain links TRBV7-2 with TRBJ2-5; unclear D gene. Germline CDR1 is SGHTA and CDR2 is FQGNSA. The CDR3 loop spans 14 amino acids. The V end lost 4 bases, the J end lost 3 bases, and 12 bases lay between the germline ends. CDR3 loop: CASSSYYGEETQYF. CDR3 DNA: TGTGCCAGCAGCTCCTATTACGGAGAAGAGACCCAGTACTTC.

J is TRBJ2-2 and V is TRBV10-3; 7 bases agree with TRBD2. V lost 6 bases, J lost 10 bases, and 8 bases stayed unmatched. The CDR3 totals 13 residues. CDR1 is ENHRY and CDR2 is SYGVKD in the germline V gene. Here the CDR3 reads CAISPLAVPELFF. The CDR3 region has the DNA TGTGCCATCAGCCCTCTAGCGGTCCCGGAGCTGTTTTTT.

The chain carries TRBV27 and TRBJ2-7; 10 bases match TRBD2. V lost 6 bases, J lost 7 bases, and 12 bases stayed unmatched. Looked up from germline, CDR1 is MNHEY and CDR2 is SMNVEV (reference sequence). The CDR3 has 15 residues. The CDR3, as DNA: TGTGCCAGCAGCTCCTCTACTAGCGGGGTCCGGGAGCAGTACTTC. Encoded protein: CASSSSTSGVREQYF.

This clone has only a few counts. The gene calls are TRBV7-9 and TRBJ1-1; the D is unclear. Germline V CDR1 and CDR2: SEHNR, FQNEAQ (reference sequence). CDR3 length: 15 amino acids. V gave up 5 bases and J gave up 2 bases, with 15 bases separating them. The CDR3 here is CASSPWAGSNTEAFF. The CDR3 DNA reads as TGTGCCAGCAGCCCCTGGGCAGGCAGTAACACTGAAGCTTTCTTT.

This clone was seen just once. V and J are TRBV11-2 and TRBJ1-1; no clear D. V was pared by 3 bases and J by 6 bases, with 14 bases between. CDR1 and CDR2 (germline): SGHAT, FQNNGV. The CDR3 runs to 14 residues. CDR3 DNA sequence: TGTGCCAGCAGCTTGCTGGCCGCAGCGGCTGAAGCTTTCTTT. Its translation is CASSLLAAAAEAFF.

This clone was found a few times. The chain is built from TRBV6-5 and TRBJ2-7; 8 nucleotides agree with TRBD2. The junction had 11 bases not matched to a gene; V was cut back by 6 bases and J by 7 bases. The CDR3 loop spans 14 amino acids. Germline V gives CDR1 MNHEY, CDR2 SVGAGI. In nucleotides, the CDR3 is TGTGCCAGCAGACCCCGGGGGGGCTTTCTAGAGCAGTACTTC. It specifies CASRPRGGFLEQYF.

The chain recombines TRBV6-1 with TRBJ2-5; 7 bases are a match to TRBD2. There are 14 residues in the CDR3. With V trimmed by 7 bases and J by 0 bases, 5 bases remained unmatched. Germline V lookup: CDR1 MNHNS, CDR2 SASEGT. This CDR3 is CASNWGGDQETQYF. CDR3 nucleotides: TGTGCCAGCAACTGGGGGGGGGACCAAGAGACCCAGTACTTC.

The gene calls are TRBV30 and TRBJ1-4; possibly TRBD1 for D (5 bases). The V end lost 0 bases, the J end lost 7 bases, and 9 bases lay between the germline ends. Germline assignment: CDR1 GTSNPN and CDR2 SVGIG (reference sequence). The length of the CDR3 is 13 residues. CDR3 protein: CAWSVGTLEKLFF. CDR3 in DNA: TGTGCCTGGAGTGTCGGGACTCTTGAAAAACTGTTTTTT.

The chain has TRBV27 and TRBJ2-7, with 7 bases matching TRBD1. Germline-derived CDR1 and CDR2 are MNHEY and SMNVEV (reference sequence). The CDR3 totals 13 residues. Trimming at V came to 6 bases and at J to 3 bases, leaving 5 bases not matched to a gene. The CDR3: CASRSGQNYEQYF. The CDR3 coding sequence is TGTGCCAGCAGGTCGGGACAGAACTACGAGCAGTACTTC.

V usage is TRBV7-2 and J usage is TRBJ2-7; D is possibly TRBD2 (6 bases). Germline lookup yields CDR1 SGHTA and CDR2 FQGNSA. V was cut by 0 bases and J by 6 bases, with 12 bases left in between. This CDR3 contains 14 residues. The CDR3 loop is CASSLAPWRGEQYF. CDR3 bases: TGTGCCAGCAGCTTAGCCCCGTGGAGGGGCGAGCAGTACTTC. Full variable domain (rest looked up from reference TRBV7-2 and TRBJ2-7): GAGVSQSPSNKVTEKGKDVELRCDPISGHTALYWYRQSLGQGLEFLIYFQGNSAPDKSGLPSDRFSAERTGGSVSTLTIQRTQQEDSAVYLCASSLAPWRGEQYFGPGTRLTVT.

The V gene is TRBV5-4, the J gene TRBJ1-2, with 7 bases identical to TRBD1. CDR3 length equals 19 residues. Germline trimming cut 4 bases from V and 4 bases from J; bases unmatched to any gene: 22. Germline loops: CDR1 SGHNT, CDR2 YYREEE (reference sequence). The CDR3 bases are TGTGCCAGCAGCCTGCCCCCCCGGGACAGAGCCTCGGCCCTCTATGGCTACACCTTC. This gives the protein CASSLPPRDRASALYGYTF.

This clone was recorded once. This sequence joins TRBV6-1 and TRBJ2-5, with TRBD2 identical over 11 bases. The CDR3 totals 13 residues. Germline V CDR1 and CDR2: MNHNS, SASEGT. The CDR3 loop is CVTRLAGSETQYF. CDR3 coding DNA: TGTGTCACTCGACTAGCGGGATCCGAGACCCAGTACTTC.

The CDR3 region is CASSLTDRGGNEQFF. CDR3 coding DNA: TGTGCCAGCAGCTTAACGGACAGGGGGGGCAATGAGCAGTTCTTC. V usage is TRBV5-5 and J usage is TRBJ2-1; TRBD1 matches 10 bases. The J segment lost 6 bases and the V segment lost 2 bases, leaving 5 bases of the junction unmatched. This CDR3 is built from 15 residues. Germline V CDR1 and CDR2: SGHKS, YYEKEE (reference sequence). Variable domain in full (rest from reference TRBV5-5 and TRBJ2-1): DAGVTQSPTHLIKTRGQQVTLRCSPISGHKSVSWYQQVLGQGPQFIFQYYEKEERGRGNFPDRFSARQFPNYSSELNVNALLLGDSALYLCASSLTDRGGNEQFFGPGTRLTVL.